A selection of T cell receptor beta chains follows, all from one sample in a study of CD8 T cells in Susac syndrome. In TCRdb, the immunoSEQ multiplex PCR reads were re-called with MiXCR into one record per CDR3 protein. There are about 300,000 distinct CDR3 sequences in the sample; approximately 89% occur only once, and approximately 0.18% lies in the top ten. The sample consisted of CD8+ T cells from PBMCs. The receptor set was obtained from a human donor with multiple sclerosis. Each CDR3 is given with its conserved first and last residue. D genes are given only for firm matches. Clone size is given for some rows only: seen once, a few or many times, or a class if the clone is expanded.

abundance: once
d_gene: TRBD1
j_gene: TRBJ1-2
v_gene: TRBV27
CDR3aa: CASSPDRGRDGYTF
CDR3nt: TGTGCCAGCAGTCCGGACAGGGGGCGGGATGGCTACACCTTC

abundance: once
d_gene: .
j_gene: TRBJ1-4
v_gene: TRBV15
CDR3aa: CATSRSGRISTPNEKLFF
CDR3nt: TGTGCCACCAGCAGATCGGGACGGATCTCTACCCCTAATGAAAAACTGTTTTTT

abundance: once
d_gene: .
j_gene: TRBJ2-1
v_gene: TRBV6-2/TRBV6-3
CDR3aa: CASNLQDSNEQFF
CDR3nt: TGTGCCAGCAATTTACAGGATTCGAATGAGCAGTTCTTC

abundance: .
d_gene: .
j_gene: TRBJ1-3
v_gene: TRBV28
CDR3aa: CASSSPSGNTIYF
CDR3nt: TGTGCCAGCAGTTCCCCCTCCGGAAACACCATATATTTT

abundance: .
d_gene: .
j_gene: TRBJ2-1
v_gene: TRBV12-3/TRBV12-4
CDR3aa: CASSLGTEDRLDLGDEQFF
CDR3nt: TGTGCCAGCAGTTTAGGGACAGAGGATAGACTCGACCTGGGCGATGAGCAGTTCTTC

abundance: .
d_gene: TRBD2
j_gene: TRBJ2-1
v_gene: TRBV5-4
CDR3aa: CASSQIGGSSYNEQFF
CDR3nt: TGTGCCAGCAGCCAGATTGGCGGGAGCTCCTACAATGAGCAGTTCTTC

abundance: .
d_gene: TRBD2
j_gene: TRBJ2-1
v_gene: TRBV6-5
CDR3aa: CASSPSGFYNEQFF
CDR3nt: TGTGCCAGCAGTCCTAGCGGATTTTACAATGAGCAGTTCTTC

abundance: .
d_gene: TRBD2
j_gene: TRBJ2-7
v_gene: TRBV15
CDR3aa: CATSRELAGPVEQYF
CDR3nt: TGTGCCACCAGCAGAGAGCTAGCGGGGCCGGTTGAGCAGTACTTC

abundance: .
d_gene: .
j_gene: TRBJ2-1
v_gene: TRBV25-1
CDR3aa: CASYQGASYNEQFF
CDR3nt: TGTGCCAGCTATCAAGGGGCCTCCTACAATGAGCAGTTCTTC

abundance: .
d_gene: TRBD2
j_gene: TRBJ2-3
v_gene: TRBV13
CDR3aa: CASSLKMAGVREDTQYF
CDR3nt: TGTGCCAGCAGCTTAAAAATGGCGGGAGTACGTGAAGATACGCAGTATTTT

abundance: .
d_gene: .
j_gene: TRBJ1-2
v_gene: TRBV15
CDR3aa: CATSRRQSENYGYTF
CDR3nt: TGTGCCACCAGCAGAAGACAGTCGGAGAACTATGGCTACACCTTC

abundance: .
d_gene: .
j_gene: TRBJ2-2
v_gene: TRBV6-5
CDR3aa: CASSFPKSPKEGTNTGELFF
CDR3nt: TGTGCCAGCAGTTTCCCGAAATCTCCCAAAGAGGGCACGAACACCGGGGAGCTGTTTTTT

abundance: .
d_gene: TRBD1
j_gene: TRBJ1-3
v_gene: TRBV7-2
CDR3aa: CASTVDRGTGNTIYF
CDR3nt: TGTGCCAGCACCGTCGACAGGGGGACTGGAAACACCATATATTTT

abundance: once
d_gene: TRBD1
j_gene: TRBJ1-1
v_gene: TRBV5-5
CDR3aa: CASIKLGTGSTEAFF
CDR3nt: TGTGCCAGCATCAAACTCGGGACAGGGAGCACTGAAGCTTTCTTT

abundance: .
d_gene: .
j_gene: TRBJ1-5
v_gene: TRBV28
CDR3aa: CASRFGTYSNQPQHF
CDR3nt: TGTGCCAGCAGGTTCGGAACCTATAGCAATCAGCCCCAGCATTTT

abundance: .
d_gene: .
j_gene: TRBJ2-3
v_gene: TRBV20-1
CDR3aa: CSARGAGDTQYF
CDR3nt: TGCAGTGCTAGGGGGGCGGGAGATACGCAGTATTTT

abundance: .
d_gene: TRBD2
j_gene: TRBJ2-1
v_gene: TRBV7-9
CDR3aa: CASSMLAGEYPEQFF
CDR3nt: TGTGCCAGCAGCATGCTAGCGGGAGAATACCCTGAGCAGTTCTTC

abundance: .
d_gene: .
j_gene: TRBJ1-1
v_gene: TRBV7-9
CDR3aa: CASSLGAGEVGVTEAFF
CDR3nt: TGTGCCAGCAGCTTAGGGGCAGGGGAAGTAGGGGTGACTGAAGCTTTCTTT

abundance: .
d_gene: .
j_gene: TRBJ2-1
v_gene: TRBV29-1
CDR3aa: CSVVLIGAAYNEQFF
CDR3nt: TGCAGCGTGGTGTTAATTGGAGCAGCCTACAATGAGCAGTTCTTC

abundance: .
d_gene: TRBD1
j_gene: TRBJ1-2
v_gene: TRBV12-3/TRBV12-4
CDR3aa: CASSLWDRVHGYTF
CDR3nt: TGTGCCAGCAGTTTATGGGACAGGGTCCATGGCTACACCTTC

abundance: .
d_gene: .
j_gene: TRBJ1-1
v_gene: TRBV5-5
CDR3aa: CASSLESTEAFF
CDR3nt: TGTGCCAGCAGCTTGGAAAGCACTGAAGCTTTCTTT

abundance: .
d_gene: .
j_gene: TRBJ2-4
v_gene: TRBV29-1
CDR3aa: CSVTRQRRMEDIQYF
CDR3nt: TGCAGCGTTACCCGACAGCGACGCATGGAGGACATTCAGTACTTC

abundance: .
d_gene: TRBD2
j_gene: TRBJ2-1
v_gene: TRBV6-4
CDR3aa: CASSELAGGHNEQFF
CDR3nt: TGTGCCAGCAGTGAGCTAGCGGGAGGGCACAATGAGCAGTTCTTC

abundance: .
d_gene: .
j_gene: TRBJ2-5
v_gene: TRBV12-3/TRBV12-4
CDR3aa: CASTLADGTTETQYF
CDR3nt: TGTGCCAGCACCTTAGCCGACGGGACGACGGAGACCCAGTACTTC

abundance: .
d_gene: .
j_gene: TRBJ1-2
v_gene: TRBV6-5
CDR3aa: CASSYSGHLISGYTF
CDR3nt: TGTGCCAGCAGTTACTCGGGGCACCTTATCAGTGGCTACACCTTC

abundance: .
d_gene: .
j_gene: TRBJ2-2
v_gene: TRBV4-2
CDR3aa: CASSQDWGRWNTGELFF
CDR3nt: TGTGCCAGCAGCCAAGATTGGGGCAGGTGGAACACCGGGGAGCTGTTTTTT

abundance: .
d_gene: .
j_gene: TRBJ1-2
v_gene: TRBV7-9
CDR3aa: CASSGGTNYGYTF
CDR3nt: TGTGCCAGCAGTGGGGGTACTAACTATGGCTACACCTTC

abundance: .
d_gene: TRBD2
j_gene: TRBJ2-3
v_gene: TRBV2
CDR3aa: CASIGGGASNTQYF
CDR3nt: TGTGCCAGCATCGGCGGGGGGGCCAGCAACACGCAGTATTTT

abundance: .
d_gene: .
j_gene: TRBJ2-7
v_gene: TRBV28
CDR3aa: CASTPNRVNSYEQYF
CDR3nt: TGTGCCAGCACCCCAAACAGGGTTAACTCCTACGAGCAGTACTTC

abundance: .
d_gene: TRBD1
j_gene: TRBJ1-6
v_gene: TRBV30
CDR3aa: CAWSVPGQGYSPLHF
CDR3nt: TGTGCCTGGAGTGTACCAGGACAGGGTTATTCACCCCTCCACTTT

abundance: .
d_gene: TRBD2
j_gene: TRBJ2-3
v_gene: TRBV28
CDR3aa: CASSLSYESGRRTDTQYF
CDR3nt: TGTGCCAGCAGTTTATCCTATGAGAGCGGGAGACGCACAGATACGCAGTATTTT

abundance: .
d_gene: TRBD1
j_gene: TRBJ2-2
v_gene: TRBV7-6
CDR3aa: CASSADRDPGELFF
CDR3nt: TGTGCCAGCAGCGCTGACAGGGATCCCGGGGAGCTGTTTTTT

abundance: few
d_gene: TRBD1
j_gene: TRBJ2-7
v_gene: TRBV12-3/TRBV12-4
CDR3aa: CASVGTGLREQYF
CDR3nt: TGTGCCAGCGTCGGGACAGGCCTTAGGGAGCAGTACTTC

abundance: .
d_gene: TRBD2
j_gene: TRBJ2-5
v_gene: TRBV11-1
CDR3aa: CASSPRTSGSSFGGYQETQYF
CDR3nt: TGTGCCAGCAGCCCTCGGACTAGCGGGAGCAGTTTCGGGGGGTACCAAGAGACCCAGTACTTC

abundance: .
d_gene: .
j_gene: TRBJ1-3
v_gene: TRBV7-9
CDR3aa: CASSSGPDSENTIYF
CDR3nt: TGTGCCAGCAGCTCGGGACCGGACTCTGAAAACACCATATATTTT

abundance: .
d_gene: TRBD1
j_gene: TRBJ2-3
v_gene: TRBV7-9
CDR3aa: CASSRRPDRDTDTQYF
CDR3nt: TGTGCCAGCAGCCGACGGCCCGACAGGGACACAGATACGCAGTATTTT

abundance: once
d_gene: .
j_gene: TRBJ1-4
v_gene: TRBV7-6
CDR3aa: CAICNPNEKLFF
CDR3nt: TGTGCCATTTGCAATCCTAATGAAAAACTGTTTTTT

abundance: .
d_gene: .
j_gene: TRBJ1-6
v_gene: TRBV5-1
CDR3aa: CASSLSTGFYNSPLHF
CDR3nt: TGCGCCAGCAGCTTATCCACAGGGTTCTATAATTCACCCCTCCACTTT

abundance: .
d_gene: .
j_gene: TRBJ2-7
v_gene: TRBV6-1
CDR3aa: CASSELTGPYEQYF
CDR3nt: TGTGCCAGCAGTGAACTTACAGGGCCCTACGAGCAGTACTTC

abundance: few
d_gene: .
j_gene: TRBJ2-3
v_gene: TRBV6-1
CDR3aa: CASSGGSGADTQYF
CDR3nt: TGTGCCAGCAGTGGAGGGAGTGGCGCAGATACGCAGTATTTT

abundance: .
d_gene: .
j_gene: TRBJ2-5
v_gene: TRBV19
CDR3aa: CASSSWGETQYF
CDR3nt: TGTGCCAGTAGTTCCTGGGGAGAGACCCAGTACTTC

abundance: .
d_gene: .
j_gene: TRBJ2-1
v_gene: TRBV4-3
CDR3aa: CASSQVGSGDEQFF
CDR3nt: TGCGCCAGCAGCCAAGTCGGCTCGGGCGATGAGCAGTTCTTC